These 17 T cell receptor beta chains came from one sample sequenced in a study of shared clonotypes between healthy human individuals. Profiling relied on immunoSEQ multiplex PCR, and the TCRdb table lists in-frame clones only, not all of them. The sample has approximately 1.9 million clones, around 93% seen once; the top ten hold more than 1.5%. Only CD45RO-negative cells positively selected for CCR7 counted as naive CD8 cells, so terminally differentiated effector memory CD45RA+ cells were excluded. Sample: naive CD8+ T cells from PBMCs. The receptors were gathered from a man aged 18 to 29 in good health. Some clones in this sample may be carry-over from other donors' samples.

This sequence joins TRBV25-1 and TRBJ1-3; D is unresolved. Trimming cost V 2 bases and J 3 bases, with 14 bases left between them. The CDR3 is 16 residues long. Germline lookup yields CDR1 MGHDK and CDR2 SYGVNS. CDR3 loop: CASSEIDDYIGNTIYF. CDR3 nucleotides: TGTGCCAGCAGTGAAATTGACGACTATATTGGAAACACCATATATTTT.

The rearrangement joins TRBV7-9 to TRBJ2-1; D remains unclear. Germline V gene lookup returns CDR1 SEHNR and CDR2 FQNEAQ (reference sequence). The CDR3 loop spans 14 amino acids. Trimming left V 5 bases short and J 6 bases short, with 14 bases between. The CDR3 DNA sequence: TGTGCCAGCAGCCCGACCCCCTTGGGCAATGAGCAGTTCTTC. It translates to CASSPTPLGNEQFF.

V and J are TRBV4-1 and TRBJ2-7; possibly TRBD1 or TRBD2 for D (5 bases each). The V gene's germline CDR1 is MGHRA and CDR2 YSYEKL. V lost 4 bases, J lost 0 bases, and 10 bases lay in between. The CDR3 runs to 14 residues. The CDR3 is CASSPRDRSYEQYF. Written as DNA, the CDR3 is TGCGCCAGCAGCCCAAGGGACCGCTCCTACGAGCAGTACTTC.

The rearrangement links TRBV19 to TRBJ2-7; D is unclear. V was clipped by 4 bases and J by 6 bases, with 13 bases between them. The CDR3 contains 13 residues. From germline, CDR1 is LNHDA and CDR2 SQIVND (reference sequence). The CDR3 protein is CASSTGPPIEQYF. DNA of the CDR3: TGTGCCAGTAGTACCGGGCCGCCGATCGAGCAGTACTTC.

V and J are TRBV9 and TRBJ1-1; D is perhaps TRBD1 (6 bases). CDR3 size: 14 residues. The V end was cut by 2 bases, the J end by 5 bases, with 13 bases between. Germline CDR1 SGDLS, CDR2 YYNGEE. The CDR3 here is CASSVQQGRTEAFF. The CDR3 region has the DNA TGTGCCAGCAGCGTGCAACAGGGCCGGACTGAAGCTTTCTTT.

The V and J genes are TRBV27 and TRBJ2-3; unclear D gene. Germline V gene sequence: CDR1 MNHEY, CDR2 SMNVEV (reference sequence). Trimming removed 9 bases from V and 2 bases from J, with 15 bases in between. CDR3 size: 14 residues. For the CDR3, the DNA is TGTGCCAGTACGAGTATAGGGATCACAGATACGCAGTATTTT. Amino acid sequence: CASTSIGITDTQYF.

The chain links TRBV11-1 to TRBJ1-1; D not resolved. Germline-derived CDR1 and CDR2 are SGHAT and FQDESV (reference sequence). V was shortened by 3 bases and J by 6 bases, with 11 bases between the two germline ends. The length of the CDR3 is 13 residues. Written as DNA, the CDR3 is TGTGCCAGCAGCTTTGGCTGGGGTGCTGAAGCTTTCTTT. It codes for CASSFGWGAEAFF.

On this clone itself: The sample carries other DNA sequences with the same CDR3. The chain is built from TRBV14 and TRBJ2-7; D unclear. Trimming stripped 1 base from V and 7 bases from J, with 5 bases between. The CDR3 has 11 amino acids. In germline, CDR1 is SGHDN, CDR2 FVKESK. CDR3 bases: TGTGCCAGCAGCCAAGGTGCAGAGCAGTACTTC. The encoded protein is CASSQGAEQYF.

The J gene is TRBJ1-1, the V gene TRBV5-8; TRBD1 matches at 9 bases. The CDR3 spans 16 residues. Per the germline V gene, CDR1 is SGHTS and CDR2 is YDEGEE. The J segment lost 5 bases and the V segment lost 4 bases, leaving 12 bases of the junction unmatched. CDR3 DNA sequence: TGTGCCAGCAGCCGGGACCCGACAGGGGGTTTAACTGAAGCTTTCTTT. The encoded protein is CASSRDPTGGLTEAFF.

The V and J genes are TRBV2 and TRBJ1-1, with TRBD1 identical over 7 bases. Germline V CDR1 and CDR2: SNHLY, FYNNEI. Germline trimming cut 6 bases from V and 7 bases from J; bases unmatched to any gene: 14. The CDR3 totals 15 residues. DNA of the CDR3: TGTGCCAGCAGCGGCTTAAACGACAGGGAGATTGAAGCTTTCTTT. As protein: CASSGLNDREIEAFF.

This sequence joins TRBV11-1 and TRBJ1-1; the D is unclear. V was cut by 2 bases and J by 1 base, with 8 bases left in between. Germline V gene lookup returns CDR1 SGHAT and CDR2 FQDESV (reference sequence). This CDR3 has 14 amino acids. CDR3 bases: TGTGCCAGCAGCTTACCAGGCTCGAACACTGAAGCTTTCTTT. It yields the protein CASSLPGSNTEAFF.

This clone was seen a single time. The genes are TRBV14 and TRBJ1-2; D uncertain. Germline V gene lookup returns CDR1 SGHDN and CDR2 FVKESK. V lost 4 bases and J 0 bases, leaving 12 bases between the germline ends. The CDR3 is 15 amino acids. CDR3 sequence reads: CASSPWRTTNYGYTF. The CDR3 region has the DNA TGTGCCAGCAGCCCCTGGCGGACTACTAACTATGGCTACACCTTC.

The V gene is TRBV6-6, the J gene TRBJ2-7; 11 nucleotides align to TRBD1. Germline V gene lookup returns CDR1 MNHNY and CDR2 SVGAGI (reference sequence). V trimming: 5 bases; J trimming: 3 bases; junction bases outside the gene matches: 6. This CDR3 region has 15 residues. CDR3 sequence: CASSTRDRGFYEQYF. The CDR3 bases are TGTGCCAGCAGTACCCGGGACAGGGGGTTCTACGAGCAGTACTTC.

CDR3 DNA: TGTGCCAGCAGTTTCTCAGGGCAGGAGCTGTTTTTT. Its translation: CASSFSGQELFF. This chain joins TRBV27 and TRBJ2-2; TRBD1 is a possible D gene (5 bases). Germline values: CDR1 MNHEY, CDR2 SMNVEV (reference sequence). Deletions cut 3 bases from V and 10 bases from J, with 9 bases between. The CDR3 is 12 amino acids.

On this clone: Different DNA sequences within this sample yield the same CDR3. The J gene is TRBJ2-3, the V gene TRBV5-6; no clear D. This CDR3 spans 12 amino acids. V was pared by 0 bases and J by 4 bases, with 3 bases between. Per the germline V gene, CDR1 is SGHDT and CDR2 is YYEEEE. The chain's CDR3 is CASSLDPDTQYF. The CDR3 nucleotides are TGTGCCAGCAGCTTGGACCCAGATACGCAGTATTTT. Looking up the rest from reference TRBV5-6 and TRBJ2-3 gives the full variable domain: DAGVTQSPTHLIKTRGQQVTLRCSPKSGHDTVSWYQQALGQGPQFIFQYYEEEERQRGNFPDRFSGHQFPNYSSELNVNALLLGDSALYLCASSLDPDTQYFGPGTRLTVL.

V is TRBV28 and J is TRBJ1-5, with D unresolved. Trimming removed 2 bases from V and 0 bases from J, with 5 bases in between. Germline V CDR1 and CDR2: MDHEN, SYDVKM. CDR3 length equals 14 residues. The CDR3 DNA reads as TGTGCCAGCAGTTTAAAGAATAGCAATCAGCCCCAGCATTTT. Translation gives CASSLKNSNQPQHF. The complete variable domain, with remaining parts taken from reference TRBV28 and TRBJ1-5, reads DVKVTQSSRYLVKRTGEKVFLECVQDMDHENMFWYRQDPGLGLRLIYFSYDVKMKEKGDIPEGYSVSREKKERFSLILESASTNQTSMYLCASSLKNSNQPQHFGDGTRLSIL.

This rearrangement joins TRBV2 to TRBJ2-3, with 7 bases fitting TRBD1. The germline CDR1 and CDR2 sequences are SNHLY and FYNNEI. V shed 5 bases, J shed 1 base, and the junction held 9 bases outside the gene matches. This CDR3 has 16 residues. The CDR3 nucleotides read TGTGCCAGCAGTCTACCCCCCGGGACAGGCACAGATACGCAGTATTTT. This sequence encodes CASSLPPGTGTDTQYF. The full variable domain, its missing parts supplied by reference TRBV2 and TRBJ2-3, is EPEVTQTPSHQVTQMGQEVILRCVPISNHLYFYWYRQILGQKVEFLVSFYNNEISEKSEIFDDQFSVERPDGSNFTLKIRSTKLEDSAMYFCASSLPPGTGTDTQYFGPGTRLTVL.